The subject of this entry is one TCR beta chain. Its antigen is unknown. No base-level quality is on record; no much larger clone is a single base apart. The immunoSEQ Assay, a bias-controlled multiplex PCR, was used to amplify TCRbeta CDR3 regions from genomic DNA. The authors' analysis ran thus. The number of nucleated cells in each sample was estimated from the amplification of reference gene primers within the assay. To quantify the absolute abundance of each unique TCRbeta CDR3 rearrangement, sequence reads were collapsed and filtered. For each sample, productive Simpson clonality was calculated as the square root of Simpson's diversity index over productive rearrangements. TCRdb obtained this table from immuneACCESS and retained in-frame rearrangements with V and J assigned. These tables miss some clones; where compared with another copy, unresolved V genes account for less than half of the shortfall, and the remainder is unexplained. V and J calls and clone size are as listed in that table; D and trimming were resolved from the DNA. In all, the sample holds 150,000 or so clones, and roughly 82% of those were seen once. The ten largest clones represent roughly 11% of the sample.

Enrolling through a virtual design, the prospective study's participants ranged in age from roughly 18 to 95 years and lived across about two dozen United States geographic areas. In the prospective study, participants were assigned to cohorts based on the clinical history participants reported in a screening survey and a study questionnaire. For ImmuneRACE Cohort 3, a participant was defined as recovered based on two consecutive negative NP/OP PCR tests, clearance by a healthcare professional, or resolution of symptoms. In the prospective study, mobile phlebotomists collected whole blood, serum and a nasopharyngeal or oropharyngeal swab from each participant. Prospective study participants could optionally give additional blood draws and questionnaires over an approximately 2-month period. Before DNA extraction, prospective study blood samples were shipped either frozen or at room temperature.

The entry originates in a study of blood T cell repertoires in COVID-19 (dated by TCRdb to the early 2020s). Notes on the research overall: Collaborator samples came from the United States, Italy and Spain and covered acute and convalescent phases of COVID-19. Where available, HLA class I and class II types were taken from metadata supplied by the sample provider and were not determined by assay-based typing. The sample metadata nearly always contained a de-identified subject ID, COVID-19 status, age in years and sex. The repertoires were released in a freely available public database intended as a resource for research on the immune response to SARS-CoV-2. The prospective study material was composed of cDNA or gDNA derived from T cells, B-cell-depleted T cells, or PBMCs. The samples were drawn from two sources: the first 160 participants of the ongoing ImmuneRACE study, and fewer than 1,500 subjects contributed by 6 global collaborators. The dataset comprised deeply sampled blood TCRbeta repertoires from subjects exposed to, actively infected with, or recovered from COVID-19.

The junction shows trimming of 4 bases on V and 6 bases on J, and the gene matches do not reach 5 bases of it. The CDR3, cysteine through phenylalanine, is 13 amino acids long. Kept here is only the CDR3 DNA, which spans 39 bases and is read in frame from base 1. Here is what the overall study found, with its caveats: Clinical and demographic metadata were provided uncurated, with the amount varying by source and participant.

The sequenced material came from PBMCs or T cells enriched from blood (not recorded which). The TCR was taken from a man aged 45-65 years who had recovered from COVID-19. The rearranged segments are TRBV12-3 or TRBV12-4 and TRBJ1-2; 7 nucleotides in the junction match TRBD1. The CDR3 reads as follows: CASSSLTGNGYTF. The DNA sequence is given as TGTGCCAGCAGTTCCTTGACAGGGAATGGCTACACCTTC.